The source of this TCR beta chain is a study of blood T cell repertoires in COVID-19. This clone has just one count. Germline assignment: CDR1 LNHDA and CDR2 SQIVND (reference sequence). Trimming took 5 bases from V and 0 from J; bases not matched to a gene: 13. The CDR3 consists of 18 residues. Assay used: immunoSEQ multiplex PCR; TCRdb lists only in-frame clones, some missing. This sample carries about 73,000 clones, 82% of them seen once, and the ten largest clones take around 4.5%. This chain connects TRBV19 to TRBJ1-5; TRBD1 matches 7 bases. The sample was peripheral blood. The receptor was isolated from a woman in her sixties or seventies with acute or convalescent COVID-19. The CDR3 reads CASSPNRDRLNSNQPQHF. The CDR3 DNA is TGTGCCAGTAGTCCTAACCGGGACAGACTTAATAGCAATCAGCCCCAGCATTTT.